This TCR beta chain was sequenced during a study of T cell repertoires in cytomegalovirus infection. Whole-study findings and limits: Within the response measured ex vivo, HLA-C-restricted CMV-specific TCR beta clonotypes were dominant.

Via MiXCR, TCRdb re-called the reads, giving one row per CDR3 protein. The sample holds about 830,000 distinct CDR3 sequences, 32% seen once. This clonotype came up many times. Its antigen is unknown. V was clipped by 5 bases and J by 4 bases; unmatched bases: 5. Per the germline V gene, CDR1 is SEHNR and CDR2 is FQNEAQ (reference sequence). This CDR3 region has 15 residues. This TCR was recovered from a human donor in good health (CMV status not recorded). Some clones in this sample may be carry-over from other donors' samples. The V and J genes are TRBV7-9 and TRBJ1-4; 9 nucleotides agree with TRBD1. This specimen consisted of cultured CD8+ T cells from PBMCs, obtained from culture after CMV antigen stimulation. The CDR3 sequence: CASSHPGQGNEKLFF. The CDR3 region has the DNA TGTGCCAGCAGCCACCCGGGACAGGGTAATGAAAAACTGTTTTTT.